A single sample is the source of the 24 T cell receptor beta chains below, sequenced in a study of beta chain features in type 1 diabetes. Study outcomes and limitations: Shortening of TCRB CDR3s, moderate but significant, appeared in all four CD4+ subsets of Type 1 diabetes patients.

Their recognized antigens are unknown. Expressed TCRB transcripts were sequenced because the isolated RNA had all been reverse transcribed beforehand. The method was immunoSEQ multiplex PCR; TCRdb's version includes in-frame clones alone and lacks a portion of them. The repertoire holds a few hundred thousand clones, with around an eighth as singletons. The sample consisted of naive CD4+ T cells from blood. Receptor source: a woman under 30 with type 1 diabetes.

V gene TRBV5-4 combines with J gene TRBJ2-5; no clear D. The CDR3 runs to 13 residues. Trimming shortened V by 0 bases and J by 2 bases, and 5 bases separated the two germline ends. Germline V CDR1 and CDR2: SGHNT, YYREEE (reference sequence). The CDR3 DNA is TGTGCCAGCAGCTTGGGGCAACAAGAGACCCAGTACTTC. The encoded protein is CASSLGQQETQYF. Combining the CDR3 with reference TRBV5-4 and TRBJ2-5 gives the whole variable domain ETGVTQSPTHLIKTRGQQVTLRCSSQSGHNTVSWYQQALGQGPQFIFQYYREEENGRGNFPPRFSGLQFPNYSSELNVNALELDDSALYLCASSLGQQETQYFGPGTRLLVL.

Only a few counts were recorded for this clone. The CDR3 is CASSKAGTSGYNEQFF. The CDR3, as DNA: TGTGCCAGCAGTAAGGCCGGGACTAGCGGTTACAATGAGCAGTTCTTC. The chain employs TRBV9 and TRBJ2-1; 11 nucleotides line up with TRBD2. The CDR3 has 16 amino acids. With V trimmed by 5 bases and J by 4 bases, 8 bases remained unmatched. From germline, CDR1 is SGDLS and CDR2 YYNGEE. Filled out from reference TRBV9 and TRBJ2-1, the complete variable domain reads DSGVTQTPKHLITATGQRVTLRCSPRSGDLSVYWYQQSLDQGLQFLIQYYNGEERAKGNILERFSAQQFPDLHSELNLSSLELGDSALYFCASSKAGTSGYNEQFFGPGTRLTVL.

The chain joins TRBV9 to TRBJ2-6, with TRBD1 matching over 7 bases. V trimming: 0 bases; J trimming: 0 bases; junction bases outside the gene matches: 3. The CDR3 contains 17 residues. Germline CDR1 and CDR2: SGDLS and YYNGEE. CDR3 bases: TGTGCCAGCAGCGTAGCTGGGGACAGCTCTGGGGCCAACGTCCTGACTTTC. It encodes CASSVAGDSSGANVLTF. Full variable domain (missing parts from reference TRBV9 and TRBJ2-6): DSGVTQTPKHLITATGQRVTLRCSPRSGDLSVYWYQQSLDQGLQFLIQYYNGEERAKGNILERFSAQQFPDLHSELNLSSLELGDSALYFCASSVAGDSSGANVLTFGAGSRLTVL.

The J gene is TRBJ2-7, the V gene TRBV11-3; D is undetermined. Germline CDR1 SGHNT, CDR2 YENEEA. The CDR3 consists of 12 residues. V was cut by 1 base and J by 6 bases, with 7 bases left in between. CDR3 sequence (DNA): TGTGCCAGCAGCTTAGGCGGTGCCGAGCAGTACTTC. Its protein product is CASSLGGAEQYF.

This clone was seen more than once but under ten times. V usage is TRBV5-4 and J usage is TRBJ2-5; 7 positions match TRBD1. The germline CDR1 and CDR2 sequences are SGHNT and YYREEE (reference sequence). The J segment lost 1 base and the V segment lost 3 bases, leaving 6 bases of the junction unmatched. The CDR3 loop spans 15 amino acids. The CDR3 bases are TGTGCCAGCAGCTCTATACAGGGGACCCAAGAGACCCAGTACTTC. It translates to CASSSIQGTQETQYF. The full variable domain, rest sourced from reference TRBV5-4 and TRBJ2-5, is ETGVTQSPTHLIKTRGQQVTLRCSSQSGHNTVSWYQQALGQGPQFIFQYYREEENGRGNFPPRFSGLQFPNYSSELNVNALELDDSALYLCASSSIQGTQETQYFGPGTRLLVL.

The genes are TRBV5-1 and TRBJ2-7; 9 nucleotides align to TRBD1. This CDR3 region has 14 residues. Germline-derived CDR1 and CDR2 are SGHRS and YFSETQ. V shed 0 bases, J shed 6 bases, and the junction held 4 bases outside the gene matches. CDR3 bases: TGCGCCAGCAGCTTGGCGGGACAGGGCAGCGAGCAGTACTTC. Its translation is CASSLAGQGSEQYF.

This clone was found a few times. The chain links TRBV7-2 to TRBJ1-2, with TRBD1 as a possible D gene (6 bases). The V gene's germline CDR1 is SGHTA and CDR2 FQGNSA. The CDR3 is made up of 14 amino acids. With 4 bases removed from V and 4 bases from J, the gap between germline ends came to 13 bases. CDR3 DNA sequence: TGTGCCAGCAGCTCCAAATGGGGGCCCTATGGCTACACCTTC. Protein product: CASSSKWGPYGYTF.

This clone turned up a few times. V gene TRBV18 combines with J gene TRBJ1-6, with 9 bases that match TRBD1. Looked up from germline, CDR1 is KGHSH and CDR2 is LQKENI. Trimming took 6 bases from V and 7 from J; bases not matched to a gene: 4. The length of the CDR3 is 14 residues. CDR3 sequence reads: CASSPGTGNSPLHF. The CDR3 DNA reads TGTGCCAGCTCGCCCGGGACAGGGAATTCACCCCTCCACTTT.

This chain links TRBV5-1 with TRBJ2-3; the D gene is possibly TRBD1 (5 bases). V gave up 0 bases and J gave up 1 base, with 9 bases separating them. From germline, CDR1 is SGHRS and CDR2 YFSETQ. The CDR3 is made up of 15 amino acids. The CDR3 nucleotides read TGCGCCAGCAGCTTGGAGGGGCTCCGCACAGATACGCAGTATTTT. It is translated as CASSLEGLRTDTQYF.

CDR3 coding DNA: TGTGCCAGCAGGGCACAACAGGGCCTGCGGAATGAAAAACTGTTTTTT. Translating gives CASRAQQGLRNEKLFF. The rearrangement uses TRBV28 and TRBJ1-4; a weak D match, TRBD1 (6 bases). Trimming stripped 6 bases from V and 5 bases from J, with 19 bases between. CDR1 MDHEN and CDR2 SYDVKM come from the germline V gene. The CDR3 is made up of 16 amino acids.

V usage is TRBV7-3 and J usage is TRBJ2-1, with unresolved D. Trimming pared 3 bases from V and 5 bases from J, leaving 8 bases between. The germline V gene encodes CDR1 SGHTA and CDR2 FQGTGA. The CDR3 sequence is 13 residues long. DNA for the CDR3: TGTGCCAGCAGCTTGAGTCGAAACAATGAGCAGTTCTTC. Translated, it gives CASSLSRNNEQFF.

The chain employs TRBV7-2 and TRBJ2-1; D is perhaps TRBD1 (5 bases). Germline CDR1 reads SGHTA; CDR2 reads FQGNSA. V was trimmed by 0 bases and J by 14 bases, leaving 14 bases between them. The CDR3 runs to 13 residues. CDR3 amino acids: CASSLAQVAGKFF. The CDR3 DNA follows: TGTGCCAGCAGCTTAGCGCAGGTAGCAGGGAAGTTCTTC.

Here the CDR3 DNA reads TGCGCCAGCAGCCAAGGGGCTCGCGGGGGTAGCACAGATACGCAGTATTTT. This sequence encodes CASSQGARGGSTDTQYF. V is TRBV4-3 and J is TRBJ2-3; 7 nucleotides agree with TRBD2. The CDR3 length is 17 residues. The trim removed 1 base at V and 0 bases at J, leaving 7 bases unmatched. Germline V gene data show CDR1 as LGHNA and CDR2 as YSLEER.

The rearrangement uses TRBV10-2 and TRBJ1-1; 7 bases fit TRBD1. This CDR3 region has 14 residues. The V segment lost 5 bases and the J segment 3 bases; nucleotides outside the gene matches: 6. In germline, CDR1 is WSHSY, CDR2 SAAADI. The CDR3 protein is CASSWTGEDTEAFF. Written as DNA, the CDR3 is TGCGCCAGCAGTTGGACAGGTGAGGACACTGAAGCTTTCTTT.

V is TRBV30 and J is TRBJ2-5; 7 positions agree with TRBD1. The end of the DNA fits TRBJ2-7 better, so the J call may be wrong. CDR3 length equals 14 residues. CDR1 and CDR2 (germline): GTSNPN, SVGIG (reference sequence). DNA of the CDR3: TGTGCCTGCCTTCTAGGGGGCAAAGCCTACGAGCAGTACTTC. Its translation: CACLLGGKAYEQYF.

The chain carries TRBV6-5 and TRBJ2-7; tentative D call: TRBD1 (5 bases). Germline CDR1 MNHEY, CDR2 SVGAGI. This CDR3 region has 11 residues. The V and J ends lost 6 bases and 7 bases respectively, with 10 bases between them. CDR3 protein: CASSFSGEQYF. For the CDR3, the DNA is TGTGCCAGCAGCTTCTCAGGGGAGCAGTACTTC.

This chain connects TRBV4-3 to TRBJ2-5; 7 nucleotides align to TRBD2. Germline CDR1 is LGHNA and CDR2 is YSLEER. CDR3 length: 16 residues. The ends lost 3 bases at V and 5 bases at J; junction bases unmatched: 12. The CDR3 is CASSQGTGGFGETQYF. The CDR3 nucleotides are TGCGCCAGCAGCCAGGGCACGGGAGGATTCGGGGAGACCCAGTACTTC.

This clone was seen only a few times. V usage is TRBV18 and J usage is TRBJ2-7; D not certain. The V end was cut by 0 bases, the J end by 6 bases, with 9 bases between. CDR1 and CDR2 from the germline V gene are KGHSH and LQKENI. This CDR3 has 13 residues. Here the CDR3 reads CASSPPAVFEQYF. For the CDR3, the DNA is TGTGCCAGCTCACCACCGGCTGTCTTCGAGCAGTACTTC.

This clone has just a few counts. The chain is built from TRBV19 and TRBJ2-2; TRBD1 matches 7 bases. Trimming removed 4 bases from V and 6 bases from J; junction bases left unmatched: 8. Germline values: CDR1 LNHDA, CDR2 SQIVND (reference sequence). The CDR3 runs to 15 residues. The DNA of the CDR3 is TGTGCCAGTAGTAAGACAGGGCCCGGACCCGGGGAGCTGTTTTTT. Translation gives CASSKTGPGPGELFF.

The rearrangement links TRBV23-1 to TRBJ2-7; 7 bases align to TRBD2. TRBV23-1 is assigned to the ORF class and has an uncertain function. V lost 8 bases and J lost 4; bases outside the gene matches: 20. This CDR3 region has 17 residues. The CDR3 protein is CASQGGDCSWETYEQYF. Written as DNA, the CDR3 is TGCGCCAGCCAGGGAGGGGATTGCTCGTGGGAGACTTACGAGCAGTACTTC.

V and J are TRBV6-6 and TRBJ2-5; possible D gene TRBD1, 5 bases. V was cut by 4 bases and J by 5 bases, with 8 bases left in between. The CDR3 has 12 amino acids. Germline V gene lookup returns CDR1 MNHNY and CDR2 SVGAGI (reference sequence). CDR3 DNA: TGTGCCAGCAGTTTGGGGCCGGAGACCCAGTACTTC. Translated, it gives CASSLGPETQYF.

This clone was counted only a few times. The rearrangement links TRBV11-2 to TRBJ2-7, with TRBD1 as a possible D gene (6 bases). This CDR3 region has 15 residues. V was cut by 6 bases and J by 3 bases, with 18 bases left in between. CDR1 and CDR2 from the germline V gene are SGHAT and FQNNGV. The CDR3 loop is CASSHIRDKYYEQYF. The CDR3 DNA sequence: TGTGCCAGCAGTCACATCCGGGACAAATACTACGAGCAGTACTTC.

The V and J genes are TRBV9 and TRBJ2-3; TRBD2 matches at 9 bases. The J segment lost 0 bases and the V segment lost 0 bases, leaving 2 bases of the junction unmatched. The CDR3 is 16 amino acids. Germline values: CDR1 SGDLS, CDR2 YYNGEE. CDR3 nucleotide sequence: TGTGCCAGCAGCGTAGGACTAGCGGTTAGCACAGATACGCAGTATTTT. It specifies CASSVGLAVSTDTQYF.

This sequence joins TRBV11-2 and TRBJ2-1; no reliable D call. This CDR3 is 14 amino acids long. The V gene lost 0 bases and the J gene lost 4 bases, with 7 bases spanning the gap. CDR1 is SGHAT, CDR2 FQNNGV, per germline. CDR3 DNA: TGTGCCAGCAGCTTAGAGGTCAGATACAATGAGCAGTTCTTC. It encodes CASSLEVRYNEQFF.